The clone carrying this TCR beta chain has a handful of counts. Antigen unknown. The CDR3 is 16 residues long. V was pared by 4 bases and J by 0 bases, with 11 bases between. CDR1 is KGHDR and CDR2 is SFDVKD in the germline V gene. This sample is drawn from a study of identical twins. Study-wide results and limits: While abundant cord blood beta clonotypes carried fewer insertions, memory repertoires showed no such pattern. Sequences that were out-of-frame, alpha and twin-shared displayed an excess of low generation probability. Twin sharing of out-of-frame TCR alpha was underestimated by models in monozygotic pairs.

Template switching added a universal primer binding site, and final cDNA carried unique molecular identifiers. TCRdb fed the 5' RACE reads into MiXCR, producing one record per CDR3 protein. The sample holds under 400,000 distinct CDR3 sequences, approximately 9.1% seen once. The clonotype was recovered from a woman aged 45-65 years in good health. Sequenced sample: naive T cells sorted from blood. V and J are TRBV24-1 and TRBJ2-2, with D possibly TRBD1 on 6 matching bases. As DNA, the CDR3 is TGTGCCACCAGTGACTACAGGGCACCGAACACCGGGGAGCTGTTTTTT. The encoded protein is CATSDYRAPNTGELFF.